A selection of T cell receptor beta chains follows, all from one sample in a study of cytomegalovirus exposure and HLA in healthy donors. The method was immunoSEQ multiplex PCR; TCRdb's version includes in-frame clones alone and lacks a portion of them. The repertoire holds around 190,000 clones, with approximately 86% as singletons. Sequencing used PBMCs. All receptors come from a woman aged 30 to 39 in good health and CMV-seronegative. Each CDR3 is given with its conserved first and last residue. The D gene is left open where the match is weak. Part of the rows lack a size; the others show once, few, many or a class for expanded clones.

D gene: NA; J gene: TRBJ1-1; V gene: TRBV5-6; clone size: NA; CDR3 protein: CASSLEDYTEAFF; CDR3 DNA: TGTGCCAGCAGCTTGGAGGACTACACTGAAGCTTTCTTT
D gene: TRBD2; J gene: TRBJ2-1; V gene: TRBV4-2; clone size: NA; CDR3 protein: CASSQGVAGGLNEQFF; CDR3 DNA: TGTGCCAGCAGCCAAGGGGTAGCGGGGGGTCTCAATGAGCAGTTCTTC
D gene: TRBD2; J gene: TRBJ2-5; V gene: TRBV28; clone size: few; CDR3 protein: CASSPQLAGVETQYF; CDR3 DNA: TGTGCCAGCAGTCCTCAACTAGCGGGAGTAGAGACCCAGTACTTC
D gene: TRBD2; J gene: TRBJ2-1; V gene: TRBV5-1; clone size: NA; CDR3 protein: CASSSSGTSGAHEQFF; CDR3 DNA: TGCGCCAGCAGCTCTTCCGGGACTAGCGGGGCACATGAGCAGTTCTTC
D gene: TRBD2; J gene: TRBJ2-7; V gene: TRBV7-8; clone size: NA; CDR3 protein: CASSFGTSGSYEQYF; CDR3 DNA: TGTGCCAGCAGCTTTGGGACTAGCGGCTCCTACGAGCAGTACTTC
D gene: TRBD1; J gene: TRBJ2-2; V gene: TRBV7-8; clone size: NA; CDR3 protein: CASSSERGQITGELFF; CDR3 DNA: TGTGCCAGCAGCTCCGAACGGGGACAGATCACCGGGGAGCTGTTTTTT
D gene: TRBD1; J gene: TRBJ2-2; V gene: TRBV29-1; clone size: NA; CDR3 protein: CSGTGDRRGELFF; CDR3 DNA: TGCAGCGGTACAGGGGACCGACGCGGGGAGCTGTTTTTT
D gene: NA; J gene: TRBJ1-1; V gene: TRBV18; clone size: once; CDR3 protein: CASSPEGGMNTEAFF; CDR3 DNA: TGTGCCAGCTCACCGGAGGGGGGGATGAACACTGAAGCTTTCTTT
D gene: NA; J gene: TRBJ2-7; V gene: TRBV4-2; clone size: NA; CDR3 protein: CASSQDERGSYEQYF; CDR3 DNA: TGTGCCAGCAGCCAAGATGAGCGCGGCTCGTACGAGCAGTACTTC
D gene: NA; J gene: TRBJ2-7; V gene: TRBV6-5; clone size: NA; CDR3 protein: CASSRQQAYEQYF; CDR3 DNA: TGTGCCAGCAGCCGCCAACAGGCCTACGAGCAGTACTTC
D gene: NA; J gene: TRBJ2-1; V gene: TRBV6-1; clone size: NA; CDR3 protein: CASSLDYATYNEQFF; CDR3 DNA: TGTGCCAGCAGTCTTGACTACGCAACCTACAATGAGCAGTTCTTC
D gene: TRBD1; J gene: TRBJ2-7; V gene: TRBV7-9; clone size: NA; CDR3 protein: CASSLDRGGPLEQYF; CDR3 DNA: TGTGCCAGCAGCTTAGACAGGGGCGGCCCCCTCGAGCAGTACTTC
D gene: NA; J gene: TRBJ2-1; V gene: TRBV11-3; clone size: NA; CDR3 protein: CASSKERSNEQFF; CDR3 DNA: TGTGCCAGCAGCAAAGAAAGGAGTAATGAGCAGTTCTTC
D gene: NA; J gene: TRBJ1-6; V gene: TRBV19; clone size: NA; CDR3 protein: CASSVTGLNSPLHF; CDR3 DNA: TGTGCCAGTAGTGTTACAGGGTTGAATTCACCCCTCCACTTT
D gene: NA; J gene: TRBJ2-1; V gene: TRBV6-6; clone size: NA; CDR3 protein: CASSPPGRTYNEQFF; CDR3 DNA: TGTGCCAGCAGTCCCCCCGGCAGGACTTACAATGAGCAGTTCTTC
D gene: NA; J gene: TRBJ1-1; V gene: TRBV28; clone size: NA; CDR3 protein: CASSQRETEAFF; CDR3 DNA: TGTGCCAGCAGTCAGAGGGAGACTGAAGCTTTCTTT
D gene: NA; J gene: TRBJ2-5; V gene: TRBV28; clone size: NA; CDR3 protein: CASSYLGTHDRTQYF; CDR3 DNA: TGTGCCAGCAGTTACTTAGGGACTCACGACCGGACCCAGTACTTC